A single sample gave rise to the 31 T cell receptor beta chains below, sequenced in a study of blood T cell repertoires in COVID-19 (dated by TCRdb to the early 2020s). The library was generated by the immunoSEQ multiplex PCR assay. What TCRdb holds here is the immuneACCESS table cut down to in-frame rearrangements. Part of the clones is not present; checked against another copy, under half of the missing clones reflect an unresolved V gene, and the others are unexplained. The sample table contains tens of thousands of clones; only one count was recorded for less than 95% of them. The ten top clones hold around 4.9% of the sample. The sequenced sample consisted of peripheral blood. These receptors were obtained from a human donor in a cohort sampled during active COVID-19.

CDR3 nucleotides: TGTGCCAGCAGCCCCCGGGAGCCCGGCGAGCAGTACTTC. It translates to CASSPREPGEQYF. V gene TRBV3-1 (or the pseudogene TRBV3-2) combines with J gene TRBJ2-7; D is possibly TRBD2 (6 bases). The germline gives CDR1 LGHDT, CDR2 YNNKEL (reference sequence). The CDR3 has 13 residues. V was trimmed by 4 bases and J by 6 bases, leaving 13 bases between them.

The chain couples TRBV9 to TRBJ2-7, with D possibly TRBD1 on 6 matching bases. The V end lost 3 bases, the J end lost 5 bases, and 18 bases lay between the germline ends. The CDR3 extends over 15 amino acids. Germline CDR1 and CDR2: SGDLS and YYNGEE. CDR3 protein: CASSAQPGVDHEQYF. The DNA of the CDR3 is TGTGCCAGCAGCGCACAACCAGGGGTCGACCACGAGCAGTACTTC.

This clone was picked up one time. This chain joins TRBV5-4 and TRBJ2-3, with D tentatively TRBD2 (6 bases). The CDR3 covers 17 residues. Trimming stripped 0 bases from V and 1 base from J, with 15 bases between. Germline CDR1 SGHNT, CDR2 YYREEE (reference sequence). CDR3 residues: CASSLAGSHWGTDTQYF. CDR3 nucleotide sequence: TGTGCCAGCAGCTTGGCCGGGAGCCATTGGGGCACAGATACGCAGTATTTT.

This clone was counted only a few times. The rearrangement links TRBV4-1 to TRBJ1-6, with no clear D. The CDR3 runs 12 residues. The germline gives CDR1 MGHRA, CDR2 YSYEKL. The germline V and J ends were trimmed by 0 bases and 10 bases, with 4 bases remaining between them. The CDR3 sequence: CASSQDRSPLHF. The CDR3 nucleotides read TGCGCCAGCAGCCAAGATCGGTCACCCCTCCACTTT.

The V and J genes are TRBV2 and TRBJ2-7; 10 positions match TRBD2. CDR3 size: 14 residues. Germline V gives CDR1 SNHLY, CDR2 FYNNEI. Trimming at V came to 8 bases and at J to 3 bases, leaving 7 bases not matched to a gene. Written as DNA, the CDR3 is TGTGCCAGCCGCACTAGCGGGATAAGCTACGAGCAGTACTTC. It yields the protein CASRTSGISYEQYF.

The V gene is TRBV5-1, the J gene TRBJ2-2; D is perhaps TRBD2 (6 bases). V lost 4 bases and J 2 bases, leaving 15 bases between the germline ends. The CDR3 covers 16 residues. Germline CDR1 and CDR2: SGHRS and YFSETQ. The CDR3 loop reads CASSSTSLHNTGELFF. DNA for the CDR3: TGCGCCAGCAGCAGTACTAGCCTTCATAACACCGGGGAGCTGTTTTTT.

This chain links TRBV4-1 with TRBJ2-7, with 8 bases matching TRBD2. Trimming at V came to 1 base and at J to 1 base, leaving 18 bases not matched to a gene. This CDR3 comprises 20 residues. CDR1 MGHRA and CDR2 YSYEKL come from the germline V gene. The CDR3 DNA reads TGCGCCAGCAGCCAAGCCAGACTCAAGGGCGGGACTAGGCTATCCTACGAGCAGTACTTC. It translates to CASSQARLKGGTRLSYEQYF.

The V and J genes are TRBV27 and TRBJ2-1; TRBD2 might be the D (6 bases). The CDR3 runs to 12 residues. Germline V gene sequence: CDR1 MNHEY, CDR2 SMNVEV (reference sequence). V was shortened by 3 bases and J by 6 bases, with 6 bases between the two germline ends. The CDR3 bases are TGTGCCAGCAGTTTTAGCGGCAATGAGCAGTTCTTC. Amino acid sequence: CASSFSGNEQFF.

This sequence joins TRBV3-1 (or the pseudogene TRBV3-2) and TRBJ1-6, with D possibly being TRBD1 (6 bases). Germline CDR1 reads LGHDT; CDR2 reads YNNKEL (reference sequence). The CDR3 is 16 amino acids. Between the trimmed V and J ends, which lost 0 bases and 11 bases, there was a span of 17 bases. The CDR3, as DNA: TGTGCCAGCAGCCAAGAGGGGGTAACAGGGACCCCACCCCTCCACTTT. This translates into CASSQEGVTGTPPLHF.

The chain carries TRBV18 and TRBJ2-1; tentative D call: TRBD1 (6 bases). The CDR3 contains 15 residues. Looked up from germline, CDR1 is KGHSH and CDR2 is LQKENI. V lost 0 bases, J lost 5 bases, and 11 bases lay in between. The CDR3 loop is CASSPPRTENNEQFF. The CDR3 DNA reads as TGTGCCAGCTCACCACCTCGGACAGAAAACAATGAGCAGTTCTTC. Drawing the rest from reference TRBV18 and TRBJ2-1, the complete variable domain is NAGVMQNPRHLVRRRGQEARLRCSPMKGHSHVYWYRQLPEEGLKFMVYLQKENIIDESGMPKERFSAEFPKEGPSILRIQQVVRGDSAAYFCASSPPRTENNEQFFGPGTRLTVL.

The chain couples TRBV2 to TRBJ1-1; tentatively, D is TRBD1 (6 bases). There are 13 residues in the CDR3. In germline, CDR1 is SNHLY, CDR2 FYNNEI. V lost 7 bases and J 5 bases, leaving 14 bases between the germline ends. The CDR3 is CASNGQGRTEAFF. DNA of the CDR3: TGTGCCAGCAATGGGCAGGGGCGGACTGAAGCTTTCTTT. Full variable domain (missing parts from reference TRBV2 and TRBJ1-1): EPEVTQTPSHQVTQMGQEVILRCVPISNHLYFYWYRQILGQKVEFLVSFYNNEISEKSEIFDDQFSVERPDGSNFTLKIRSTKLEDSAMYFCASNGQGRTEAFFGQGTRLTVV.

V usage is TRBV6-2 or TRBV6-3 and J usage is TRBJ2-6; 7 bases line up with TRBD2. The CDR3 spans 15 residues. The V and J ends lost 6 bases and 2 bases, in that order; junction bases with no gene match: 4. Looked up from germline, CDR1 is MNHEY and CDR2 is SVGEGT. The CDR3 region is CASSLGGAGANVLTF. In DNA, the CDR3 is TGTGCCAGCAGCCTGGGGGGGGCTGGGGCCAACGTCCTGACTTTC.

The DNA for the CDR3 is TGCGCCAGCAGCCAAGCGGGGAAACAAGAGACCCAGTACTTC. Translation gives CASSQAGKQETQYF. The chain recombines TRBV4-1 with TRBJ2-5, with D tentatively TRBD2 (5 bases). The CDR3 has 14 residues. Trimming pared 1 base from V and 2 bases from J, leaving 8 bases between. Per the germline V gene, CDR1 is MGHRA and CDR2 is YSYEKL.

V and J are TRBV7-2 and TRBJ1-5; 7 nucleotides agree with TRBD1. V trimming: 6 bases; J trimming: 5 bases; junction bases outside the gene matches: 4. In germline, CDR1 is SGHTA, CDR2 FQGNSA. This CDR3 contains 13 residues. CDR3 DNA sequence: TGTGCCAGCAGTCTCCAGGGGGATCAGCCCCAGCATTTT. Translation gives CASSLQGDQPQHF.

This chain uses TRBV27 with TRBJ2-3, with 11 bases fitting TRBD1. The germline CDR1 and CDR2 sequences are MNHEY and SMNVEV (reference sequence). The junction had 7 bases not matched to a gene; V was cut back by 5 bases and J by 3 bases. The CDR3 is 16 residues long. CDR3 amino acids: CASSPGTGGVTDTQYF. As DNA, the CDR3 is TGTGCCAGCAGTCCCGGGACAGGGGGAGTAACAGATACGCAGTATTTT.

The table lists this clone with a count of one. The chain recombines TRBV3-1 (or the pseudogene TRBV3-2) with TRBJ1-3; TRBD1 might be the D (6 bases). Trimming left V 3 bases short and J 0 bases short, with 18 bases between. The CDR3 has 18 amino acids. Germline-derived CDR1 and CDR2 are LGHDT and YNNKEL (reference sequence). The CDR3 coding sequence is TGTGCCAGCAGCCATTGGTCGCTGGGGGGGGCCTCTGGAAACACCATATATTTT. It codes for CASSHWSLGGASGNTIYF.

The chain recombines TRBV5-1 with TRBJ2-3, with D perhaps matching TRBD2 (5 bases). Germline values: CDR1 SGHRS, CDR2 YFSETQ. This CDR3 contains 15 residues. With 5 bases removed from V and 2 bases from J, the gap between germline ends came to 15 bases. The CDR3 nucleotides read TGCGCCAGCAGTTTGATAGCGCGAGACACAGATACGCAGTATTTT. This gives the protein CASSLIARDTDTQYF.

This clone was found once. J is TRBJ2-1 and V is TRBV9; D is perhaps TRBD2 (6 bases). The CDR3 length is 15 residues. The germline V gene has CDR1 SGDLS and CDR2 YYNGEE. V was pared by 4 bases and J by 7 bases, with 18 bases between. The CDR3 sequence is CASSPGGRYRNEQFF. In DNA form, the CDR3 reads TGTGCCAGCAGCCCAGGAGGGAGGTACAGAAATGAGCAGTTCTTC.

This chain uses TRBV2 with TRBJ1-3, with D possibly matching TRBD1 (6 bases). The CDR3 is 15 residues long. The germline gives CDR1 SNHLY, CDR2 FYNNEI. V lost 6 bases, J lost 2 bases, and 14 bases lay in between. CDR3 coding DNA: TGTGCCAGCAGACAGGGTATCGAACCTGGAAACACCATATATTTT. It translates to CASRQGIEPGNTIYF.

DNA for the CDR3: TGTGCCACCAGTGATTCACTCCGGGGCACCGGGGAGCTGTTTTTT. As protein: CATSDSLRGTGELFF. This chain uses TRBV24-1 with TRBJ2-2; tentatively, D is TRBD2 (5 bases). Germline values: CDR1 KGHDR, CDR2 SFDVKD. This CDR3 spans 15 amino acids. Trimming pared 2 bases from V and 4 bases from J, leaving 10 bases between.

V is TRBV5-1 and J is TRBJ2-5, with 11 nucleotides matching TRBD2. CDR3 length: 15 residues. The trim removed 4 bases at V and 4 bases at J, leaving 6 bases unmatched. Germline V CDR1 and CDR2: SGHRS, YFSETQ. This CDR3 reads CASSKLAGVLETQYF. CDR3 bases: TGCGCCAGCAGCAAACTAGCGGGAGTTTTAGAGACCCAGTACTTC.

This chain joins TRBV10-2 and TRBJ2-7; perhaps TRBD2 as D (5 bases). CDR3 length: 15 residues. V was cut by 6 bases and J by 2 bases, with 17 bases left in between. The germline gives CDR1 WSHSY, CDR2 SAAADI. The CDR3 nucleotides read TGCGCCAGCAGCGATCCCCCAACTAGGCCCTACGAGCAGTACTTC. Translating it yields CASSDPPTRPYEQYF.

The chain uses TRBV2 and TRBJ2-3; no reliable D call. Germline V gene sequence: CDR1 SNHLY, CDR2 FYNNEI. The CDR3 spans 15 residues. V was cut by 6 bases and J by 4 bases, with 17 bases left in between. CDR3 loop: CASRARGARSDTQYF. CDR3 nucleotides: TGTGCCAGCAGGGCCCGCGGAGCTCGTTCAGATACGCAGTATTTT.

This clone was picked up one time. The chain has TRBV27 and TRBJ1-2; TRBD1 is a possible D gene (6 bases). V was clipped by 4 bases and J by 2 bases, with 17 bases between them. The CDR3 is made up of 16 amino acids. The V gene's germline CDR1 is MNHEY and CDR2 SMNVEV (reference sequence). The CDR3 DNA reads as TGTGCCAGCAGTTCGACTAACCGAGGGGGAAACTATGGCTACACCTTC. This gives the protein CASSSTNRGGNYGYTF.

The DNA for the CDR3 is TGTGCCAGCAGTTACGCCGGACTAGGTGTCCATGAGCAGTTCTTC. Translating gives CASSYAGLGVHEQFF. The chain has TRBV6-2 or TRBV6-3 and TRBJ2-1; 7 bases are a match to TRBD2. The CDR3 totals 15 residues. V trimming: 2 bases; J trimming: 8 bases; junction bases outside the gene matches: 9. Germline lookup yields CDR1 MNHEY and CDR2 SVGEGT.

The chain couples TRBV2 to TRBJ1-6; maybe TRBD1 (5 bases). V lost 6 bases and J lost 7, with 10 bases in between. CDR3 length: 13 amino acids. Germline CDR1 reads SNHLY; CDR2 reads FYNNEI. DNA of the CDR3: TGTGCCAGCAGCGAGGGGAGGAATTCACCCCTCCACTTT. Residues: CASSEGRNSPLHF.

The rearrangement links TRBV5-4 to TRBJ2-1; TRBD2 might be the D (6 bases). The CDR3 is made up of 14 amino acids. Germline CDR1 and CDR2: SGHNT and YYREEE (reference sequence). Between the trimmed V and J ends, which lost 3 bases and 5 bases, there was a span of 12 bases. CDR3 DNA sequence: TGTGCCAGCAGCTCGCCTAGCGACAACAATGAGCAGTTCTTC. Amino acids: CASSSPSDNNEQFF.

The chain recombines TRBV9 with TRBJ2-7; D is perhaps TRBD2 (5 bases). CDR3 length: 15 amino acids. V was clipped by 0 bases and J by 4 bases, with 14 bases between them. Germline V gene sequence: CDR1 SGDLS, CDR2 YYNGEE. CDR3 sequence (DNA): TGTGCCAGCAGCGTAGCTACCGGGCGGACTTACGAGCAGTACTTC. It yields the protein CASSVATGRTYEQYF.

This chain links TRBV15 with TRBJ1-4; tentative D call: TRBD1 (6 bases). Germline V gene data show CDR1 as LNHNV and CDR2 as YYDKDF (reference sequence). The CDR3 loop spans 15 amino acids. Trimming removed 3 bases from V and 8 bases from J, with 16 bases in between. CDR3 coding DNA: TGTGCCACCAGCAGCCAACAGGGATTAAGAGAAAAACTGTTTTTT. Amino acid sequence: CATSSQQGLREKLFF.

Notes on this clone: The identical CDR3 is also encoded by other nucleotide sequences in the sample. V usage is TRBV18 and J usage is TRBJ2-5; no reliable D call. The CDR3 runs to 14 residues. The V end was cut by 1 base, the J end by 5 bases, with 11 bases between. Germline V gives CDR1 KGHSH, CDR2 LQKENI. The DNA of the CDR3 is TGTGCCAGCTCACCACGGTCGGGTGGCGAGACCCAGTACTTC. Its protein product is CASSPRSGGETQYF.

The J gene is TRBJ2-5, the V gene TRBV3-1 (or the pseudogene TRBV3-2), with D possibly TRBD2 on 6 matching bases. Germline CDR1 is LGHDT and CDR2 is YNNKEL (reference sequence). Trimming stripped 4 bases from V and 5 bases from J, with 14 bases between. The CDR3 has 14 residues. The CDR3 bases are TGTGCCAGCAGCCCACGGAGGGCTGTGGAGACCCAGTACTTC. As protein: CASSPRRAVETQYF.